A selection of T cell receptor beta chains follows, all from one sample in a study of T cell responses to AZD1222 COVID-19 vaccine. Only in-frame clones appear in the TCRdb table, and some are missing; sequencing was by immunoSEQ multiplex PCR. In the table there are some 180,000 clones, approximately 95% of which are singletons. This sample comprised peripheral blood, obtained 28 days after the second dose of the MenACWY control vaccine. Source of these receptors: an adult who received the MenACWY meningococcal vaccine as a control. Each CDR3 is given with its conserved first and last residue. The order of the fields is CDR3 DNA, CDR3 protein, J gene, CDR3 length, V gene, D gene, clone size. The D gene is left open where the match is weak. Clone size is stated in some rows and not others, as once, few, many or a class when expanded.

cdr3_nt: TGTGCCAGCTCACCACCGGGACAGGGAACCGGGGAGCTGTTTTTT; cdr3_aa: CASSPPGQGTGELFF; j_call: TRBJ2-2; cdr3_length: 15; v_call: TRBV18; d_call: TRBD1; clone_size: .
cdr3_nt: TGCGCCAGCAGCTTGGCTGGTGAGGCCTCTGGAAACACCATATATTTT; cdr3_aa: CASSLAGEASGNTIYF; j_call: TRBJ1-3; cdr3_length: 16; v_call: TRBV5-1; d_call: .; clone_size: .
cdr3_nt: TGTGCCAGCAGTGGGCCAGGCCATAATGAAAAACTGTTTTTT; cdr3_aa: CASSGPGHNEKLFF; j_call: TRBJ1-4; cdr3_length: 14; v_call: TRBV2; d_call: .; clone_size: .
cdr3_nt: TGTGCCACCAGCCCACTGGGGGTGAACACTGAAGCTTTCTTT; cdr3_aa: CATSPLGVNTEAFF; j_call: TRBJ1-1; cdr3_length: 14; v_call: TRBV15; d_call: .; clone_size: .
cdr3_nt: TGTGCCAGCAGTTTACGGATCCAACGCACAGATACGCAGTATTTT; cdr3_aa: CASSLRIQRTDTQYF; j_call: TRBJ2-3; cdr3_length: 15; v_call: TRBV27; d_call: .; clone_size: .
cdr3_nt: TGTGCCAGCAGCCAAACGGTAGGCGGCTACACCTTC; cdr3_aa: CASSQTVGGYTF; j_call: TRBJ1-2; cdr3_length: 12; v_call: TRBV3-1/TRBV3-2; d_call: .; clone_size: .
cdr3_nt: TGTGCCAGCAGTTTAGGGATAGGGAATGAGCAGTTCTTC; cdr3_aa: CASSLGIGNEQFF; j_call: TRBJ2-1; cdr3_length: 13; v_call: TRBV12-3/TRBV12-4; d_call: .; clone_size: .
cdr3_nt: TGTGCCAGCAGGATGAGGGACAGCTCACGTGAGCTGTTTTTT; cdr3_aa: CASRMRDSSRELFF; j_call: TRBJ1-4; cdr3_length: 14; v_call: TRBV27; d_call: TRBD1; clone_size: .
cdr3_nt: TGTGCCAGTAGTCCCGGGGATGAGCAGTTCTTC; cdr3_aa: CASSPGDEQFF; j_call: TRBJ2-1; cdr3_length: 11; v_call: TRBV19; d_call: .; clone_size: .
cdr3_nt: TGTGCCACCCTGGGGACCCCGGACTACGAGCAGTACTTC; cdr3_aa: CATLGTPDYEQYF; j_call: TRBJ2-7; cdr3_length: 13; v_call: TRBV6-5; d_call: .; clone_size: .
cdr3_nt: TGTGCCACCAGTAAGCAGGGATTTAATGAAAAACTGTTTTTT; cdr3_aa: CATSKQGFNEKLFF; j_call: TRBJ1-4; cdr3_length: 14; v_call: TRBV15; d_call: .; clone_size: .
cdr3_nt: TGTGCCAGCAGTGACGGACAGGGAACCGAGCAGTACTTC; cdr3_aa: CASSDGQGTEQYF; j_call: TRBJ2-7; cdr3_length: 13; v_call: TRBV6-1; d_call: TRBD1; clone_size: few
cdr3_nt: TGTGCCAGCACCCCAAGTAGCGGTAGCACCGGGGAGCTGTTTTTT; cdr3_aa: CASTPSSGSTGELFF; j_call: TRBJ2-2; cdr3_length: 15; v_call: TRBV6-5; d_call: .; clone_size: .
cdr3_nt: TGTGCCAGCAGTTACTCAGCCAGGGTGGATGGAAACACCATATATTTT; cdr3_aa: CASSYSARVDGNTIYF; j_call: TRBJ1-3; cdr3_length: 16; v_call: TRBV6-5; d_call: .; clone_size: .
cdr3_nt: TGTGCCAGCAGCAACCGGACAGGGTACACCGGGGAGCTGTTTTTT; cdr3_aa: CASSNRTGYTGELFF; j_call: TRBJ2-2; cdr3_length: 15; v_call: TRBV7-3; d_call: TRBD1; clone_size: .
cdr3_nt: TGTGCCTGGAGTTTTGCCGGGACCATATATTTT; cdr3_aa: CAWSFAGTIYF; j_call: TRBJ1-3; cdr3_length: 11; v_call: TRBV30; d_call: .; clone_size: .
cdr3_nt: TGTGCCAGCAGCTTAGACGGGACTTCACCCCTCCACTTT; cdr3_aa: CASSLDGTSPLHF; j_call: TRBJ1-6; cdr3_length: 13; v_call: TRBV11-3; d_call: .; clone_size: .
cdr3_nt: TGTGCCAGCAGCTTAGAAGCGGCCGCGGGGACCCAGTACTTC; cdr3_aa: CASSLEAAAGTQYF; j_call: TRBJ2-5; cdr3_length: 14; v_call: TRBV7-2; d_call: .; clone_size: .
cdr3_nt: TGTGCCAGTAGCCCCAGGGGAAATGGCTACACCTTC; cdr3_aa: CASSPRGNGYTF; j_call: TRBJ1-2; cdr3_length: 12; v_call: TRBV19; d_call: .; clone_size: once
cdr3_nt: TGTGCCAGCAGCCAAGACGGGTATTATGGCTACACCTTC; cdr3_aa: CASSQDGYYGYTF; j_call: TRBJ1-2; cdr3_length: 13; v_call: TRBV3-1/TRBV3-2; d_call: .; clone_size: .
cdr3_nt: TGTGCCTCGGGAAGGGGATACGAGCAGTACTTC; cdr3_aa: CASGRGYEQYF; j_call: TRBJ2-7; cdr3_length: 11; v_call: TRBV25-1; d_call: .; clone_size: .
cdr3_nt: TGTGCCAGCAGCCCACGGGTAGCTGGCACAGATACGCAGTATTTT; cdr3_aa: CASSPRVAGTDTQYF; j_call: TRBJ2-3; cdr3_length: 15; v_call: TRBV4-2; d_call: .; clone_size: .
cdr3_nt: TGTGCCAGTAGTACCCGGACAGGGTTTGATGGCTACACCTTC; cdr3_aa: CASSTRTGFDGYTF; j_call: TRBJ1-2; cdr3_length: 14; v_call: TRBV19; d_call: TRBD1; clone_size: .
cdr3_nt: TGCAGCGTTGTCTCGGGATTCACTGAAGCTTTCTTT; cdr3_aa: CSVVSGFTEAFF; j_call: TRBJ1-1; cdr3_length: 12; v_call: TRBV29-1; d_call: .; clone_size: .
cdr3_nt: TGTGCCAGCAGTCTGTCGGGGGGCCTGGGGACCCAGTACTTC; cdr3_aa: CASSLSGGLGTQYF; j_call: TRBJ2-5; cdr3_length: 14; v_call: TRBV28; d_call: .; clone_size: .
cdr3_nt: TGTGCCAGCAGCCCCGAGTTGCGGGAGTTATGGGTCACTGAAGCTTTCTTT; cdr3_aa: CASSPELRELWVTEAFF; j_call: TRBJ1-1; cdr3_length: 17; v_call: TRBV4-2; d_call: .; clone_size: .
cdr3_nt: TGTGCCAGCAGTGAGGTTCCAGGGACCACTAATGAAAAACTGTTTTTT; cdr3_aa: CASSEVPGTTNEKLFF; j_call: TRBJ1-4; cdr3_length: 16; v_call: TRBV6-1; d_call: .; clone_size: .
cdr3_nt: TGTGCCAGCACCTTCCGATGGGGCGGGGAGCTGTTTTTT; cdr3_aa: CASTFRWGGELFF; j_call: TRBJ2-2; cdr3_length: 13; v_call: TRBV2; d_call: .; clone_size: once
cdr3_nt: TGTGCCAGCAAACTCAGTCGGAGCTCCTATAATTCACCCCTCCACTTT; cdr3_aa: CASKLSRSSYNSPLHF; j_call: TRBJ1-6; cdr3_length: 16; v_call: TRBV7-2; d_call: .; clone_size: .
cdr3_nt: TGTGCCAGCAGCCAAGAGAGGGTGACAGGGACCTACACCTTC; cdr3_aa: CASSQERVTGTYTF; j_call: TRBJ1-2; cdr3_length: 14; v_call: TRBV3-1/TRBV3-2; d_call: TRBD1; clone_size: .
cdr3_nt: TGTGCCAGCAGCAACCACAGGGTCAACACTGAAGCTTTCTTT; cdr3_aa: CASSNHRVNTEAFF; j_call: TRBJ1-1; cdr3_length: 14; v_call: TRBV7-2; d_call: .; clone_size: .
cdr3_nt: TGTGCCAGTAGTATTGTCGGTACTAACTATGGCTACACCTTC; cdr3_aa: CASSIVGTNYGYTF; j_call: TRBJ1-2; cdr3_length: 14; v_call: TRBV19; d_call: .; clone_size: .
cdr3_nt: TGTGCCAGTAGCCGTCCGGGACCTACTAACTATGGCTACACCTTC; cdr3_aa: CASSRPGPTNYGYTF; j_call: TRBJ1-2; cdr3_length: 15; v_call: TRBV19; d_call: .; clone_size: once
cdr3_nt: TGTGCCAGCAGCTTAGTCCGGGACAGGGGTTACGAGCAGTACTTC; cdr3_aa: CASSLVRDRGYEQYF; j_call: TRBJ2-7; cdr3_length: 15; v_call: TRBV7-2; d_call: TRBD1; clone_size: .
cdr3_nt: TGTGCCAGCATCCAACCCGGAAAGGTCTACCTCTATAATTCACCCCTCCACTTT; cdr3_aa: CASIQPGKVYLYNSPLHF; j_call: TRBJ1-6; cdr3_length: 18; v_call: TRBV6-9; d_call: .; clone_size: .
cdr3_nt: TGTGCCACCAGCAGAGTAAGGCTTGGGGCCAACGTCCTGACTTTC; cdr3_aa: CATSRVRLGANVLTF; j_call: TRBJ2-6; cdr3_length: 15; v_call: TRBV15; d_call: .; clone_size: .
cdr3_nt: TGTGCCAGCACCCAGCCCGGGGTCCGGGGCTACACCTTC; cdr3_aa: CASTQPGVRGYTF; j_call: TRBJ1-2; cdr3_length: 13; v_call: TRBV12-3/TRBV12-4; d_call: .; clone_size: .
cdr3_nt: TGTGCCAGCAGCTTGGGCGGGGTGAACACTGAAGCTTTCTTT; cdr3_aa: CASSLGGVNTEAFF; j_call: TRBJ1-1; cdr3_length: 14; v_call: TRBV7-9; d_call: .; clone_size: .
cdr3_nt: TGTGCCAGCAGCCCCCAGGGAGGGGGTAATTCACCCCTCCACTTT; cdr3_aa: CASSPQGGGNSPLHF; j_call: TRBJ1-6; cdr3_length: 15; v_call: TRBV3-1/TRBV3-2; d_call: .; clone_size: .
cdr3_nt: TGTGCCAGCAGCCAAGATAGCAACCCCAATCGAAACACCATATATTTT; cdr3_aa: CASSQDSNPNRNTIYF; j_call: TRBJ1-3; cdr3_length: 16; v_call: TRBV3-1/TRBV3-2; d_call: .; clone_size: .
cdr3_nt: TGCAGCGTTGATATGCCGAACACTGAAGCTTTCTTT; cdr3_aa: CSVDMPNTEAFF; j_call: TRBJ1-1; cdr3_length: 12; v_call: TRBV29-1; d_call: .; clone_size: .
cdr3_nt: TGTGCCAGCAGAGTCCAGGGGCGCGGGGCCTACGAGCAGTACTTC; cdr3_aa: CASRVQGRGAYEQYF; j_call: TRBJ2-7; cdr3_length: 15; v_call: TRBV7-2; d_call: .; clone_size: .
cdr3_nt: TGTGCCAGCAGCCAAACCAGCAGACAGCCCCAGCATTTT; cdr3_aa: CASSQTSRQPQHF; j_call: TRBJ1-5; cdr3_length: 13; v_call: TRBV3-1/TRBV3-2; d_call: .; clone_size: .
cdr3_nt: TGTGCCAGCAGCTTAGAGTTCAAACAGACCCAGTACTTC; cdr3_aa: CASSLEFKQTQYF; j_call: TRBJ2-5; cdr3_length: 13; v_call: TRBV7-8; d_call: .; clone_size: .
cdr3_nt: TGTGCCAGCAGGTCGGACGGGAACACTGAAGCTTTCTTT; cdr3_aa: CASRSDGNTEAFF; j_call: TRBJ1-1; cdr3_length: 13; v_call: TRBV2; d_call: .; clone_size: .
cdr3_nt: TGTGCCAGCAGCCAAGCCGGGACGCAGTTTGAAAAACTGTTTTTT; cdr3_aa: CASSQAGTQFEKLFF; j_call: TRBJ1-4; cdr3_length: 15; v_call: TRBV3-1/TRBV3-2; d_call: .; clone_size: .
cdr3_nt: TGTGCCATCAAGGGGGAGTCAGACTATGGCTACACCTTC; cdr3_aa: CAIKGESDYGYTF; j_call: TRBJ1-2; cdr3_length: 13; v_call: TRBV10-3; d_call: .; clone_size: .
cdr3_nt: TGTGCCAGCAAGGGCGGGACTCCTGAAGCTTTCTTT; cdr3_aa: CASKGGTPEAFF; j_call: TRBJ1-1; cdr3_length: 12; v_call: TRBV25-1; d_call: .; clone_size: .
cdr3_nt: TGTGCAAGTCGCTTAGAACGGCGGGAGGGAGCGAACTATGGCTACACCTTC; cdr3_aa: CASRLERREGANYGYTF; j_call: TRBJ1-2; cdr3_length: 17; v_call: TRBV12-2; d_call: .; clone_size: .
cdr3_nt: TGTGCCAGCAGCCAAATAGACGAGCAGTACTTC; cdr3_aa: CASSQIDEQYF; j_call: TRBJ2-7; cdr3_length: 11; v_call: TRBV3-1/TRBV3-2; d_call: .; clone_size: .